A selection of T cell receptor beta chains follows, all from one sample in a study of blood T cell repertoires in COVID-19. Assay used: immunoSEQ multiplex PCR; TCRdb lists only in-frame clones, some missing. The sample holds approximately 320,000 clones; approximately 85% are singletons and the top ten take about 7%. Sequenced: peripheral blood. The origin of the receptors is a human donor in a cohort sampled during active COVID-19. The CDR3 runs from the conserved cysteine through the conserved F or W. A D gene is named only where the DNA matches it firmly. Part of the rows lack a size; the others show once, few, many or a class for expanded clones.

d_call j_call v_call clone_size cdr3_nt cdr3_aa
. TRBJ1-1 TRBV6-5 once TGTGCCAGCCAGACAGGACTTGAAGCTTTCTTT CASQTGLEAFF
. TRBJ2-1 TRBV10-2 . TGCGCCAGCAGGAGCGGATTACAATTTGAGCAGTTCTTC CASRSGLQFEQFF
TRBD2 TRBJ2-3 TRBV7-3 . TGTGCCAGCAGCTCCCATAGCGGGGGGGCAGATACGCAGTATTTT CASSSHSGGADTQYF
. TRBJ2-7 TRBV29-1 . TGCAGCGTTGTTACAGCAAAGAGCTCCTACGAGCAGTACTTC CSVVTAKSSYEQYF
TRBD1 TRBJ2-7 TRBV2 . TGTGCCAGCAGTCCTTCCTTATTGGACAGGGGTGGCGAGCAGTACTTC CASSPSLLDRGGEQYF
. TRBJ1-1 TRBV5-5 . TGTGCCAGCAGCTTGCTCGACACTGAAGCTTTCTTT CASSLLDTEAFF
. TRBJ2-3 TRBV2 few TGTGCCAGCAGTGACTCACTCAACACAGATACGCAGTATTTT CASSDSLNTDTQYF
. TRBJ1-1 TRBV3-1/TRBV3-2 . TGTGCCAGCAGCCATCTCTTCGGGGGGTCCCTGAACACTGAAGCTTTCTTT CASSHLFGGSLNTEAFF
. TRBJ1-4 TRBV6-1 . TGTGCCAGCAGTGAATTCTGGCAGGGGAGTGAAAAACTGTTTTTT CASSEFWQGSEKLFF
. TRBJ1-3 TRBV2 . TGTGCCAGCAGGGAAGATATTGGAAACACCATATATTTT CASREDIGNTIYF
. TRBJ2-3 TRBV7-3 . TGTGCCAGCAGCAGAGAGGCAGATACGCAGTATTTT CASSREADTQYF
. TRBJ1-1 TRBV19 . TGTGCCAGTAGTATGACAGGAGTGGGCACTGAAGCTTTCTTT CASSMTGVGTEAFF
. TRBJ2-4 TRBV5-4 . TGTGCCAGCAGCCTGGACTCTGAGGACATTCAGTACTTC CASSLDSEDIQYF
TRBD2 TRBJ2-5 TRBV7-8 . TGTGCCAGCAGCTTAGCTAGCGGGGGGTTTGGGACCCAGTACTTC CASSLASGGFGTQYF
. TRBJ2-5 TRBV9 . TGTGCCAGCAGCGTATCAAGCAGGGAGACCCAGTACTTC CASSVSSRETQYF
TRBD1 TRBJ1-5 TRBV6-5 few TGTGCCAGCAGGGACAGGGGAACGGTCTCGGCCCAGCATTTT CASRDRGTVSAQHF
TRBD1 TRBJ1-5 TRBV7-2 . TGTGCCAGCAGCTTAGCGGAAGGGGGCAGTCAGCCCCAGCATTTT CASSLAEGGSQPQHF
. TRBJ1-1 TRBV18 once TGTGCCAGCTCGAGCCAGAACACTGAAGCTTTCTTT CASSSQNTEAFF
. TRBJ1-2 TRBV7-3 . TGTGCCAGCAGCCTGTCCTTTCTCCACACAGGGTCCAAGGATGGCTACACCTTC CASSLSFLHTGSKDGYTF
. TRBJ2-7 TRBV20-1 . TGCAGTGCTAGGGGCCCCGGGGGTTACTCCTTC CSARGPGGYSF
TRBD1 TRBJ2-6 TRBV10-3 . TGTGCCATACGGGACAGGGGAGGCTTGGGGGCCAACGTCCTGACTTTC CAIRDRGGLGANVLTF
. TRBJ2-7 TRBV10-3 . TGTGCCATCAGTGAGGACAGTATCTACGAGCAGTACTTC CAISEDSIYEQYF
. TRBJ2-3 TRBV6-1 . TGTGCCAGCAGTGAGATAGGTGGGTTACAGGGAGATACGCAGTATTTT CASSEIGGLQGDTQYF
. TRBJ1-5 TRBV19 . TGTGCCAGTAGCGGGGGGCAGCCCCAGCATTTT CASSGGQPQHF
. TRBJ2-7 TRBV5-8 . TGTGCCAGCCCTGAGACTGTTACCTCCTACGAGCAGTACTTC CASPETVTSYEQYF
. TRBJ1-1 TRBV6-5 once TGTGCCAGCAGCGTCCAAGGGGACACTGAAGCTTTCTTT CASSVQGDTEAFF
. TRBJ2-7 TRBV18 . TGTGCCAGCTCACCAGGCTGGGAGGACGAGCAGTACTTC CASSPGWEDEQYF
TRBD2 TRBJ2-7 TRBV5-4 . TGTGCCAGCAGCCCGGGAGGGCGACAGAAGAGCTCCTACGAGCAGTACTTC CASSPGGRQKSSYEQYF
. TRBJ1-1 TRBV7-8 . TGTGCCAGCAGCTTACAGAGGGACACTGAAGCTTTCTTT CASSLQRDTEAFF
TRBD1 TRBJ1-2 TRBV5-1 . TGCGCCAGCAGCTTTGCCGCGGGACAGGGAGATGGCTACACCTTC CASSFAAGQGDGYTF
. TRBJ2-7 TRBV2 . TGTGCCAGCCAGCGTCAGACCTACGAGCAGTACTTC CASQRQTYEQYF
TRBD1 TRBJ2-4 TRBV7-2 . TGTGCCAGCAGCGGACGGACAGGATTTGGTATGGACATTCAGTACTTC CASSGRTGFGMDIQYF
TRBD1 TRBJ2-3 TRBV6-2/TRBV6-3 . TGTGCCAGCAGTTCCTTTAGGACAGGCGTCCAGTTTACGCAGTATTTT CASSSFRTGVQFTQYF
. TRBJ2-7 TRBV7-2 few TGTGCCAGCAGCTTATCTCCTGTTAGCTCCTACGAGCAGTACTTC CASSLSPVSSYEQYF
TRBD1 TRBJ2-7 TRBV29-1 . TGCAGCGTTGCTGGGGACAGAACCTACGAGCAGTACTTC CSVAGDRTYEQYF
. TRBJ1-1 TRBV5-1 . TGCGCCAGCAGCTTCCTTGGCAACCTAGGCACTGAAGCTTTCTTT CASSFLGNLGTEAFF
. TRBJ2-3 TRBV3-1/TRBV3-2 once TGTGCCAGCGGTAACGGACTTAAGCAGTATTTT CASGNGLKQYF
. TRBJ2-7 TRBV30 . TGTGCCTGGAGTGTTAACCGGGAGCAGTACTTC CAWSVNREQYF
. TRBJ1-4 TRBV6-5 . TGTGCCAGCACCACATTCTTAAATGAAAAACTGTTTTTT CASTTFLNEKLFF
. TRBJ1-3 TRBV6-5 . TGTGCCAGCATCCCGGACTCGAGCTCTGGAAACACCATATATTTT CASIPDSSSGNTIYF